This T cell receptor (beta chain) emerged from a study of blood T cell repertoires in COVID-19. CDR1 is GTSNPN, CDR2 SVGIG, per germline (reference sequence). With 3 bases clipped from V and 4 bases from J, the junction kept 7 bases outside the gene matches. The CDR3 length is 14 residues. This clone was picked up a small number of times. The data were produced by immunoSEQ multiplex PCR, yet TCRdb's version contains in-frame clones alone and is incomplete. The repertoire holds 350,000 to 400,000 clones, with 70% to 90% as singletons. The chain has TRBV30 and TRBJ2-5; 8 bases match TRBD2. Sequenced sample: peripheral blood. The TCR originated in a woman in her sixties or seventies with COVID-19, enrolled during active disease. CDR3 nucleotides: TGTGCCTGGAGCGGGAGGGGGGGCGCAGAGACCCAGTACTTC. The encoded protein is CAWSGRGGAETQYF.